This T cell receptor (beta chain) is drawn from a study of blood T cell repertoires in COVID-19. This clone came up once. Using immunoSEQ multiplex PCR, the repertoire was profiled, and TCRdb retains in-frame clones only, with some absent. The sample lists a few hundred thousand clones, roughly 85% seen once, with 6.6% in the top ten. This CDR3 comprises 18 residues. The J segment lost 0 bases and the V segment lost 3 bases, leaving 10 bases of the junction unmatched. From germline, CDR1 is LGHNT and CDR2 FRNRAP. The material sequenced was PBMCs or T cells enriched from blood (not recorded which). V gene TRBV12-5 combines with J gene TRBJ1-1, with 10 nucleotides matching TRBD1. This clonotype originated in a woman in her forties or fifties who had been exposed to COVID-19. The CDR3 DNA reads TGTGCTAGTGGTTTTGTCAGCGGGACAGGGGTTATGAACACTGAAGCTTTCTTT. Amino acid sequence: CASGFVSGTGVMNTEAFF.